Included here is one T cell receptor (beta chain) sequence, with context. This may arise from a read error, as a much more abundant clone is one base away. The CDR3 contains 11 residues. Using its own MiXCR run on the 5' RACE reads, TCRdb lists one record per CDR3 protein. The sample includes fewer than 650,000 distinct CDR3 sequences, more than 9% of them seen just once. This sample is drawn from a study of identical twins. These data also formed part of another study, on yellow fever vaccine responses in identical twins.

The chain has TRBV12-3 or TRBV12-4 and TRBJ2-7, with D uncertain. This receptor was identified in a woman in her late teens or twenties in good health. Sequenced input: PBMCs. CDR3 bases: TGTGCCTCAAAGGCGACCGATGAGCAGTGCTTC. Its translation: CASKATDEQCF.